This TCR beta chain appears in the sequencing data of a study of blood T cell repertoires in COVID-19. Looking at the study overall: Spain, Italy and the United States supplied samples that represented acute and convalescent COVID-19. PBMCs, B-cell-depleted T cells, or T cells were the source of the cDNA or gDNA that made up the material.

Per the study methods: Cell counts per sample came from amplifying reference gene primers. The method was immunoSEQ multiplex PCR; TCRdb's version includes in-frame clones alone and lacks a portion of them. The V and J calls and clone size are taken from that table; D and trimming were inferred from the DNA. The sample lists 100,000 to 150,000 clones, 85% seen once, with approximately 6.6% in the top ten. The CDR3 extends over 15 amino acids. V lost 5 bases to trimming and J lost 3 bases; unmatched junction nucleotides: 7. CDR1 and CDR2 from the germline V gene are MDHEN and SYDVKM. The sequence came from a man older than 75 with active or convalescent COVID-19. The sample comprised peripheral blood. The V call is TRBV28, the J call TRBJ1-2, with 9 bases aligning to TRBD1. The DNA for the CDR3 is TGTGCCAGCAGTCCTACGACAGGGGGATACTATGGCTACACCTTC. It yields the protein CASSPTTGGYYGYTF.